Below are 30 T cell receptor beta chains sequenced from a single sample in a study of T cell responses to AZD1222 COVID-19 vaccine. Generated by immunoSEQ multiplex PCR, the TCRdb table keeps only in-frame clones and is missing some. The top ten hold less than 0.6% of the sample, which has about 270,000 clones, about 94% seen once. Sequencing used peripheral blood, obtained 28 days after the second AZD1222 dose. The receptors shown here come from an adult who received the AZD1222 COVID-19 vaccine.

This chain links TRBV28 with TRBJ2-7; 9 nucleotides agree with TRBD1. The V and J ends lost 5 bases and 6 bases, in that order; junction bases with no gene match: 8. CDR1 and CDR2 (germline): MDHEN, SYDVKM. The CDR3 length is 14 residues. The CDR3 loop is CASSKQGARVEQYF. DNA of the CDR3: TGTGCCAGCAGTAAACAGGGGGCGCGAGTCGAGCAGTACTTC.

The chain couples TRBV19 to TRBJ2-1; TRBD2 matches at 13 bases. With V trimmed by 4 bases and J by 7 bases, 4 bases remained unmatched. The V gene's germline CDR1 is LNHDA and CDR2 SQIVND (reference sequence). The length of the CDR3 is 15 residues. The CDR3 reads CASSTGLAGENEQFF. DNA of the CDR3: TGTGCCAGTAGTACCGGACTAGCGGGGGAAAATGAGCAGTTCTTC.

The V and J genes are TRBV30 and TRBJ2-2, with D possibly TRBD1 on 5 matching bases. Between the trimmed V and J ends, which lost 4 bases and 2 bases, there was a span of 14 bases. The CDR3 spans 15 residues. Germline V gene lookup returns CDR1 GTSNPN and CDR2 SVGIG (reference sequence). The CDR3 reads CAWNPPRTNTGELFF. Written as DNA, the CDR3 is TGTGCCTGGAACCCCCCGAGGACAAACACCGGGGAGCTGTTTTTT. The full variable domain, rest sourced from reference TRBV30 and TRBJ2-2, is SQTIHQWPATLVQPVGSPLSLECTVEGTSNPNLYWYRQAAGRGLQLLFYSVGIGQISSEVPQNLSASRPQDRQFILSSKKLLLSDSGFYLCAWNPPRTNTGELFFGEGSRLTVL.

The V gene is TRBV9, the J gene TRBJ2-7, with D possibly being TRBD1 (7 bases). Per germline, CDR1 SGDLS and CDR2 YYNGEE. This CDR3 is built from 14 residues. Trimming took off 3 bases at V and 6 bases at J, with 16 bases between the two ends. The CDR3 DNA sequence: TGTGCCAGCAGCGGACGACAGGGAGGTGGCGAGCAGTACTTC. It codes for CASSGRQGGGEQYF.

The chain couples TRBV5-6 to TRBJ2-3; no definite D call. Germline assignment: CDR1 SGHDT and CDR2 YYEEEE. V was trimmed by 4 bases and J by 5 bases, leaving 11 bases between them. The CDR3 contains 13 residues. CDR3: CASSQRSEDTQYF. Written as DNA, the CDR3 is TGTGCCAGCAGCCAACGGTCAGAAGATACGCAGTATTTT.

The chain has TRBV28 and TRBJ2-7; D remains ambiguous. The length of the CDR3 is 11 residues. Germline lookup yields CDR1 MDHEN and CDR2 SYDVKM. The germline V and J ends were trimmed by 7 bases and 3 bases, with 7 bases remaining between them. Written as DNA, the CDR3 is TGTGCCAGCAAGAGGAACTACGAGCAGTACTTC. Its translation is CASKRNYEQYF.

The V call is TRBV7-9, the J call TRBJ1-2; D uncertain. V lost 5 bases and J lost 4, with 17 bases in between. The length of the CDR3 is 15 residues. Germline V CDR1 and CDR2: SEHNR, FQNEAQ (reference sequence). This CDR3 reads CASSPPGRTRYGYTF. The CDR3 DNA sequence: TGTGCCAGCAGCCCTCCTGGCAGGACCCGCTATGGCTACACCTTC.

The rearrangement uses TRBV3-1 (or the pseudogene TRBV3-2) and TRBJ2-3; the D is unclear. Germline V gene lookup returns CDR1 LGHDT and CDR2 YNNKEL (reference sequence). CDR3 size: 13 residues. V lost 4 bases and J 3 bases, leaving 8 bases between the germline ends. The CDR3: CASSPERTDTQYF. The CDR3 region has the DNA TGTGCCAGCAGCCCCGAACGGACAGATACGCAGTATTTT.

The V and J genes are TRBV1 and TRBJ2-7; the tabulated D call, TRBD2, remains unverified against the DNA. TRBV1 is noted as a pseudogene. The CDR3 is 14 residues long. The CDR3 sequence is CTSSQVDGGTEQYF. CDR3 bases: TGCACCAGCAGCCAAGTAGACGGCGGGACCGAGCAGTACTTC.

This chain uses TRBV6-1 with TRBJ1-2; TRBD1 agrees at 8 bases. After removal of 0 bases from V and 6 bases from J, the junction contained 3 bases not matched to a gene. Germline-derived CDR1 and CDR2 are MNHNS and SASEGT. The CDR3 has 14 residues. The CDR3 region has the DNA TGTGCCAGCAGTGAAGCGTGGACAGGGAATGGCTACACCTTC. As protein: CASSEAWTGNGYTF.

J is TRBJ1-2 and V is TRBV18; a weak D match, TRBD1 (5 bases). The length of the CDR3 is 15 residues. Germline V gene data show CDR1 as KGHSH and CDR2 as LQKENI. V dropped 2 bases and J dropped 5 bases, with 15 bases sitting between them. The CDR3 sequence is CASSPRGREKYGYTF. For the CDR3, the DNA is TGTGCCAGCTCACCAAGGGGCAGGGAGAAATATGGCTACACCTTC.

The CDR3, as DNA: TGCGCCAGCAGCCAGGGACAGTTGGAAAAACTGTTTTTT. Protein sequence: CASSQGQLEKLFF. The rearrangement links TRBV5-1 to TRBJ1-4, with TRBD1 matching 7 bases. Trimming removed 4 bases from V and 8 bases from J; junction bases left unmatched: 5. Looked up from germline, CDR1 is SGHRS and CDR2 is YFSETQ. The CDR3 spans 13 residues.

The CDR3 region has the DNA TGTGCCAGCAGCTTGGGCGGTGAAGCTTTCTTT. Protein product: CASSLGGEAFF. This rearrangement joins TRBV5-6 to TRBJ1-1; D is unresolved. Germline loops: CDR1 SGHDT, CDR2 YYEEEE. The CDR3 runs to 11 residues. Trimming stripped 0 bases from V and 7 bases from J, with 4 bases between.

The chain uses TRBV6-5 and TRBJ1-2, with 12 bases lining up with TRBD1. Germline CDR1 and CDR2: MNHEY and SVGAGI. V shed 6 bases, J shed 7 bases, and the junction held 6 bases outside the gene matches. The CDR3 is 14 amino acids. This CDR3 is CASRHRDRGPGYTF. The CDR3 DNA reads TGTGCCAGCAGGCACCGGGACAGGGGGCCTGGCTACACCTTC.

The chain uses TRBV5-1 and TRBJ2-3; 7 bases agree with TRBD1. This CDR3 has 15 residues. Germline assignment: CDR1 SGHRS and CDR2 YFSETQ. V shed 7 bases, J shed 2 bases, and the junction held 10 bases outside the gene matches. The CDR3 coding sequence is TGCGCCAGCCGGCGGGTGAGGGGGCCCACAGATACGCAGTATTTT. Its protein is CASRRVRGPTDTQYF.

Only one count was recorded for this clone. DNA for the CDR3: TGTGCCAGCAGCGTAGACACGAGCACAGATACGCAGTATTTT. This gives the protein CASSVDTSTDTQYF. The rearrangement uses TRBV9 and TRBJ2-3; no clear D gene. The V end was cut by 0 bases, the J end by 0 bases, with 5 bases between. Germline assignment: CDR1 SGDLS and CDR2 YYNGEE. There are 14 residues in the CDR3.

The rearrangement links TRBV7-2 to TRBJ2-6, with D tentatively TRBD1 or TRBD2 (5 bases each). Germline V gives CDR1 SGHTA, CDR2 FQGNSA. The CDR3 runs to 16 residues. Trimming cost V 7 bases and J 4 bases, with 17 bases left between them. The CDR3 DNA reads as TGTGCCAGCATCGTTTGGACGGGGCGCGGGGCCAACGTCCTGACTTTC. Translation gives CASIVWTGRGANVLTF.

The chain carries TRBV5-1 and TRBJ1-5; tentatively, D is TRBD1 (6 bases). The CDR3 has 16 residues. Germline V gives CDR1 SGHRS, CDR2 YFSETQ. Trimming removed 4 bases at V and 6 bases at J, with 20 bases between. The CDR3 sequence is CASSTPWTDWGQPQHF. The CDR3 coding sequence is TGCGCCAGCAGCACCCCTTGGACAGACTGGGGTCAGCCCCAGCATTTT. The variable domain in full, completed from reference TRBV5-1 and TRBJ1-5, reads KAGVTQTPRYLIKTRGQQVTLSCSPISGHRSVSWYQQTPGQGLQFLFEYFSETQRNKGNFPGRFSGRQFSNSRSEMNVSTLELGDSALYLCASSTPWTDWGQPQHFGDGTRLSIL.

This clone has a single count. The chain combines TRBV5-1 with TRBJ2-7, with D uncertain. Per germline, CDR1 SGHRS and CDR2 YFSETQ. Trimming took off 2 bases at V and 3 bases at J, with 12 bases between the two ends. The CDR3 length is 14 residues. This CDR3 is CASSLARQSYEQYF. The CDR3 nucleotides read TGCGCCAGCAGCTTAGCGAGGCAGAGCTACGAGCAGTACTTC. Using reference TRBV5-1 and TRBJ2-7 for the parts outside the CDR3, the full variable domain is KAGVTQTPRYLIKTRGQQVTLSCSPISGHRSVSWYQQTPGQGLQFLFEYFSETQRNKGNFPGRFSGRQFSNSRSEMNVSTLELGDSALYLCASSLARQSYEQYFGPGTRLTVT.

The chain has TRBV5-1 and TRBJ2-7, with 10 bases aligning to TRBD1. The V gene's germline CDR1 is SGHRS and CDR2 YFSETQ. The CDR3 runs 14 residues. The V gene end was trimmed by 3 bases and the J gene end by 3 bases; junction bases not matched to a gene: 3. This CDR3 reads CASSSGQGNYEQYF. The CDR3 nucleotides are TGCGCCAGCAGCTCGGGACAGGGGAACTACGAGCAGTACTTC.

The chain carries TRBV7-2 and TRBJ2-1; 7 bases map to TRBD2. Germline V gene lookup returns CDR1 SGHTA and CDR2 FQGNSA. V lost 2 bases to trimming and J lost 7 bases; unmatched junction nucleotides: 11. The CDR3 is 16 residues long. This CDR3 is CASSLLPAGFGNEQFF. The CDR3 nucleotides are TGTGCCAGCAGCTTACTACCAGCGGGATTCGGGAATGAGCAGTTCTTC.

This chain connects TRBV7-9 to TRBJ2-7; 8 nucleotides line up with TRBD1. With 4 bases clipped from V and 0 bases from J, the junction kept 5 bases outside the gene matches. The CDR3 spans 15 residues. CDR1 SEHNR and CDR2 FQNEAQ come from the germline V gene (reference sequence). The CDR3 DNA sequence: TGTGCCAGCAGCTCACGACAGGGGAGCTCCTACGAGCAGTACTTC. Translated: CASSSRQGSSYEQYF.

The chain is built from TRBV10-3 and TRBJ1-1; D is uncertain. The CDR3 totals 14 residues. Trimming removed 6 bases at V and 1 base at J, with 12 bases between. Germline CDR1 reads ENHRY; CDR2 reads SYGVKD. CDR3 sequence reads: CAISSHDANTEAFF. The CDR3 nucleotides are TGTGCCATCAGCTCCCACGACGCGAACACTGAAGCTTTCTTT.

This clone was detected once. The CDR3 region is CASSFAPIQPQHF. CDR3 in DNA: TGTGCCAGCAGCTTCGCACCCATTCAGCCCCAGCATTTT. The chain uses TRBV7-2 and TRBJ1-5; D gene ambiguous. Germline V gene lookup returns CDR1 SGHTA and CDR2 FQGNSA. The CDR3 extends over 13 amino acids. V dropped 3 bases and J dropped 6 bases, with 9 bases sitting between them.

This clone was detected only once. This chain connects TRBV2 to TRBJ2-7; D possibly corresponds to TRBD1 (6 bases). V was trimmed by 6 bases and J by 1 base, leaving 10 bases between them. Germline lookup yields CDR1 SNHLY and CDR2 FYNNEI. CDR3 length equals 13 residues. The CDR3 nucleotides are TGTGCCAGCAGCCGGGACACATCCTACGAGCAGTACTTC. Translation: CASSRDTSYEQYF.

The chain uses TRBV20-1 and TRBJ2-7; D unclear. Germline V gene sequence: CDR1 DFQATT, CDR2 SNEGSKA (reference sequence). V gave up 3 bases and J gave up 2 bases, with 17 bases separating them. CDR3 size: 15 residues. The CDR3 region has the DNA TGCAGTGCTAGTAGTGACCAACAGCGTCCCTACGAGCAGTACTTC. Its translation is CSASSDQQRPYEQYF.

In DNA, the CDR3 is TGTGCCAGCACCCCGGGAGGATTCTCTGGAAACACCATATATTTT. It is translated as CASTPGGFSGNTIYF. This chain links TRBV28 with TRBJ1-3; D is unresolved. The CDR3 spans 15 residues. The germline V gene encodes CDR1 MDHEN and CDR2 SYDVKM. V was pared by 7 bases and J by 0 bases, with 13 bases between.

The V and J genes are TRBV7-2 and TRBJ1-2; D not certain. The V end was cut by 5 bases, the J end by 0 bases, with 7 bases between. Germline V gene data show CDR1 as SGHTA and CDR2 as FQGNSA. This CDR3 comprises 13 residues. The CDR3 loop is CASSPYSNYGYTF. The CDR3 DNA follows: TGTGCCAGCAGCCCCTATTCTAACTATGGCTACACCTTC. Filled out from reference TRBV7-2 and TRBJ1-2, the complete variable domain reads GAGVSQSPSNKVTEKGKDVELRCDPISGHTALYWYRQSLGQGLEFLIYFQGNSAPDKSGLPSDRFSAERTGGSVSTLTIQRTQQEDSAVYLCASSPYSNYGYTFGSGTRLTVV.

The J gene is TRBJ2-7, the V gene TRBV7-9; maybe TRBD1 (5 bases). V gave up 1 base and J gave up 2 bases, with 9 bases separating them. Germline V gene sequence: CDR1 SEHNR, CDR2 FQNEAQ (reference sequence). This CDR3 region has 14 residues. The CDR3 loop reads CASSLGPGTYEQYF. In nucleotides, the CDR3 is TGTGCCAGCAGCTTAGGTCCAGGGACCTACGAGCAGTACTTC.

In this sample, this clone turned up once. The gene calls are TRBV5-1 and TRBJ1-3, with D possibly being TRBD1 (5 bases). V was trimmed by 3 bases and J by 0 bases, leaving 16 bases between them. Germline V gene sequence: CDR1 SGHRS, CDR2 YFSETQ. The CDR3 runs to 17 residues. Here the CDR3 DNA reads TGCGCCAGCAGCTCGACCGATGCAGGGAACTCTGGAAACACCATATATTTT. Translation gives CASSSTDAGNSGNTIYF. The complete variable domain, with remaining parts taken from reference TRBV5-1 and TRBJ1-3, reads KAGVTQTPRYLIKTRGQQVTLSCSPISGHRSVSWYQQTPGQGLQFLFEYFSETQRNKGNFPGRFSGRQFSNSRSEMNVSTLELGDSALYLCASSSTDAGNSGNTIYFGEGSWLTVV.